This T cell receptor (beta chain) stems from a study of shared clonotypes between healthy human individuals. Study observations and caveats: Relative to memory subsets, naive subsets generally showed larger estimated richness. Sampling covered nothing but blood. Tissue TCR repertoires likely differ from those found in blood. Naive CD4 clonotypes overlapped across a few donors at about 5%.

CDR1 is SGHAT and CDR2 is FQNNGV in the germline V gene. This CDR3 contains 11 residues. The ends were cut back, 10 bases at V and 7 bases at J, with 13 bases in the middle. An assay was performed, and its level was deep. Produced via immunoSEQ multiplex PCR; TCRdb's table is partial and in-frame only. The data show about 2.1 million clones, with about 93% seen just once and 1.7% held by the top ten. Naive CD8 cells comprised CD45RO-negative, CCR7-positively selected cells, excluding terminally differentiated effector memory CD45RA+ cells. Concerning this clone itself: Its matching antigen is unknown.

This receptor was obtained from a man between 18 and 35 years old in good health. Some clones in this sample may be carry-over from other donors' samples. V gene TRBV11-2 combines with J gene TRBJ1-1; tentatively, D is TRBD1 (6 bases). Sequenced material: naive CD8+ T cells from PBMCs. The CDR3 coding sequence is TGTGCCATCCTACAGGGTCTTGAAGCTTTCTTT. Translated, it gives CAILQGLEAFF.